These T cell receptor beta chains were read from a single sample in a study of T cells in Graves' hyperthyroidism and ophthalmopathy. Each CDR3 protein is one row after TCRdb ran MiXCR on the multiplex PCR reads. Among about 570,000 distinct CDR3 sequences listed, around 13% were seen once. The material sequenced was blood. These receptors originate from a woman in her forties with Graves' hyperthyroidism. The CDR3 runs from the conserved cysteine through the conserved F or W. The D gene is left open where the match is weak. Size tells how often a clone was seen (once, few, many) or the class of an expanded clone, and some rows leave it out.

CDR3 length	D gene	clone size	V gene	J gene	CDR3 DNA	CDR3 protein
13	TRBD1	.	TRBV20-1	TRBJ2-7	TGCAGCCAGACGGGGACAGGGGGCGACGAGCAGTACTTC	CSQTGTGGDEQYF
12	.	.	TRBV7-2	TRBJ1-6	TGTGCCAGCGGCAACAGGGATTCACCCCTCCACTTT	CASGNRDSPLHF
16	.	many	TRBV2	TRBJ2-3	TGTGCCAGCAGTGACTCCGGATTATTTAGCACAGATACGCAGTATTTT	CASSDSGLFSTDTQYF
13	.	.	TRBV9	TRBJ1-1	TGTGCCAGCAGCGATCCGATCAACACTGAAGCTTTCTTT	CASSDPINTEAFF
17	.	many	TRBV28	TRBJ2-4	TGTGCCAGCAGTTTACCAGGCTTCTGGGAGTCCAAAAACATTCAGTACTTC	CASSLPGFWESKNIQYF
12	.	many	TRBV20-1	TRBJ2-3	TGCAGTCGGGGCGGGACCGCAGATACGCAGTATTTT	CSRGGTADTQYF
15	TRBD1	few	TRBV5-1	TRBJ2-7	TGCGCCAGCAGCGCGGACAGGGGGCCGGAGGGCGAGCAGTACTTC	CASSADRGPEGEQYF
19	.	few	TRBV6-1	TRBJ2-1	TGTGCCAGCAGCCCTACCCACAGGGGGCTAGCGGGCCCTTACAATGAGCAGTTCTTC	CASSPTHRGLAGPYNEQFF
13	.	many	TRBV3-1	TRBJ2-1	TGTGCCAGCAGCCAAGATAGGCGGGGTGAGCAGTTCTTC	CASSQDRRGEQFF
15	TRBD1	.	TRBV18	TRBJ2-1	TGTGCCAGCCGAGACCGGACAGGGGCCTACAATGAGCAGTTCTTC	CASRDRTGAYNEQFF
15	.	many	TRBV28	TRBJ2-5	TGTGCCAGCAGTTTATTATCTAGCGCTGGTGAGACCCAGTACTTC	CASSLLSSAGETQYF
15	.	.	TRBV7-3	TRBJ2-3	TGTGCCAGCAGCCCCAGTAGGGCCGGCACAGATACGCAGTATTTT	CASSPSRAGTDTQYF
14	TRBD2	many	TRBV6-1	TRBJ2-7	TGTGCCAGCGACCCGGCTAGCGGCTACTACGAGCAGTACTTC	CASDPASGYYEQYF
14	TRBD2	many	TRBV18	TRBJ2-1	TGTGCCAGCTCACCGACTAGCGGGAGGGGTGAGCAGTTCTTC	CASSPTSGRGEQFF
17	.	.	TRBV4-1	TRBJ2-7	TGCGCCAGCAGCCAAGAGCAGGGTCGCACTACTACTACTGCGCAGTACTTC	CASSQEQGRTTTTAQYF
17	TRBD2	few	TRBV25-1	TRBJ2-5	TGTGCCAGCAGTGATGGGGTGTGGCGAGCGGGAGAGGAGACCCAGTACTTC	CASSDGVWRAGEETQYF
17	.	many	TRBV27	TRBJ1-4	TGTGCCAGCAGTTTATCGACACCAGGGTTAGCTAATGAAAAACTGTTTTTT	CASSLSTPGLANEKLFF
16	TRBD2	many	TRBV5-1	TRBJ2-2	TGCGCCAGCAGCTTCCGGGAGGGCCCGGGCACCGGGGAGCTGTTTTTT	CASSFREGPGTGELFF
11	TRBD1	many	TRBV29-1	TRBJ2-7	TGCAGCGTCCCCGGGACAGCCGAGCAGTACTTC	CSVPGTAEQYF
16	.	many	TRBV6-1	TRBJ2-7	TGTGCCAGCAGTCCAGGTATAGACAGGCGCTCCTACGAGCAGTACTTC	CASSPGIDRRSYEQYF
16	TRBD1	.	TRBV5-8	TRBJ1-5	TGTGCCAGCAGCTTAATCTGGGACAGGGATGGTCAGCCCCAGCATTTT	CASSLIWDRDGQPQHF
15	TRBD2	.	TRBV5-1	TRBJ2-1	TGCGCCAGCAGCATGAGCGGGAGGGCCGATACTGAGCAGTTCTTC	CASSMSGRADTEQFF
14	.	.	TRBV5-8	TRBJ2-7	TGTGCCAGCAGCTTGAAGGATGAAGACTACGAGCAGTACTTC	CASSLKDEDYEQYF
17	TRBD2	many	TRBV5-1	TRBJ2-3	TGCGCCAGCAGCTTGAGTAGCGCTAGCGGAGGCGGAGATACGCAGTATTTT	CASSLSSASGGGDTQYF
14	.	.	TRBV5-1	TRBJ2-3	TGCGCCAGCAGCTTGGCCAGGCGTGGGGATACGCAGTATTTT	CASSLARRGDTQYF
16	TRBD2	few	TRBV6-9	TRBJ2-1	TGTGCCAGCAGTTCCCAACTAGCGGGAGTATTTAATGAGCAGTTCTTC	CASSSQLAGVFNEQFF
16	TRBD2	many	TRBV28	TRBJ2-5	TGTGCCAGCAGTTTAGGTGAAGCGGGAACTTGGGAGACCCAGTACTTC	CASSLGEAGTWETQYF
17	.	few	TRBV20-1	TRBJ2-1	TGCAGTGCTAGCGACCCTTTTGGGCGGAGCTCCTACAATGAGCAGTTCTTC	CSASDPFGRSSYNEQFF
15	TRBD2	many	TRBV24-1	TRBJ2-3	TGTGCCACCAGTGACCCGACTAGCGGGAACCATACGCAGTATTTT	CATSDPTSGNHTQYF
14	.	many	TRBV20-1	TRBJ2-7	TGCAGTGCCCTCCGTGCCCTCGGGGCCTACGAGCAGTACTTC	CSALRALGAYEQYF
15	TRBD1	many	TRBV27	TRBJ1-2	TGTGCCAGCAGTTTATCGTCGGGGGCAGGGGGTGGCTACACCTTC	CASSLSSGAGGGYTF
15	.	many	TRBV5-1	TRBJ2-7	TGCGCCAGCAGCTCCGAACCCGGGACCCCTTACGAGCAGTACTTC	CASSSEPGTPYEQYF
16	TRBD2	.	TRBV5-1	TRBJ2-4	TGCGCCAGCAGCCTGGGGACTAGCGGGACTTTAGGCATTCAGTACTTC	CASSLGTSGTLGIQYF
13	TRBD2	.	TRBV5-6	TRBJ2-1	TGTGCCAGCAGTGTCGCGGGAGGTTACGAGCAGTTCTTC	CASSVAGGYEQFF
17	TRBD2	many	TRBV5-1	TRBJ2-3	TGCGCCAGCAGCTTGGTCGGGGGGGCGACTTTCACAGATACGCAGTATTTT	CASSLVGGATFTDTQYF
14	.	many	TRBV5-5	TRBJ2-7	TGTGCCAGCAGCTTGGGATGGGAAATAAACGAGCAGTACTTC	CASSLGWEINEQYF
14	.	.	TRBV7-9	TRBJ1-3	TGTGCCAGCAGCTTTGAGGGGTCTGGAAACACCATATATTTT	CASSFEGSGNTIYF
14	TRBD2	few	TRBV30	TRBJ2-7	TGTGCCTGGAGTGTACAACTAGCGGCCTACGAGCAGTACTTC	CAWSVQLAAYEQYF
15	.	many	TRBV30	TRBJ1-5	TGTGCCTGGTCTCGAGGGGGAACCGGCAATCAGCCCCAGCATTTT	CAWSRGGTGNQPQHF
15	.	many	TRBV6-1	TRBJ1-1	TGTGCCAGCAGTCCCTGGGACCGAGGGAACACTGAAGCTTTCTTT	CASSPWDRGNTEAFF
13	TRBD2	many	TRBV2	TRBJ2-1	TGTGCCAGCAATGGGGACTACCACAATGAGCAGTTCTTC	CASNGDYHNEQFF
15	.	many	TRBV20-1	TRBJ1-2	TGCAGTGCTAGAGTCACAGGGTGGGCTAACTATGGCTACACCTTC	CSARVTGWANYGYTF
14	.	many	TRBV18	TRBJ1-2	TGTGCCAGCTCACCACCCGGGGGCAGCGGTGGCTACACCTTC	CASSPPGGSGGYTF
15	.	few	TRBV7-9	TRBJ2-7	TGTGCCAGCAGCTTAGCAGGCCCTCGGGCCTACGAGCAGTACTTC	CASSLAGPRAYEQYF
15	.	.	TRBV15	TRBJ2-1	TGTGCCACCAGACGAACAGGGAGCTCCTACAATGAGCAGTTCTTC	CATRRTGSSYNEQFF